The rows below give T cell receptor beta chains drawn from one sample of a study of T cell responses to AZD1222 COVID-19 vaccine. Only in-frame clones appear in the TCRdb table, and some are missing; sequencing was by immunoSEQ multiplex PCR. The sample holds over 100,000 clones, about 88% seen once. The sample was peripheral blood, taken on day 0 of AZD1222 vaccination. The receptors come from an adult in good health. Each CDR3 is given with its conserved first and last residue. Each record gives: CDR3 DNA, CDR3 protein, D gene, clone size, V gene, J gene. The D gene is left open where the match is weak. The listing skips clone size in some rows; elsewhere it reads once, few, many or a size class.

cdr3_nt: TGTGCCAGCAGCTTCAAGAGCACAGATACGCAGTATTTT; cdr3_aa: CASSFKSTDTQYF; d_call: -; clone_size: -; v_call: TRBV7-8; j_call: TRBJ2-3
cdr3_nt: TGTGCCAGCAGTTCCCGACAGGGCGTGGGTCAGCCCCAGCATTTT; cdr3_aa: CASSSRQGVGQPQHF; d_call: TRBD1; clone_size: -; v_call: TRBV6-5; j_call: TRBJ1-5
cdr3_nt: TGCAGCGTTGAACAGGGACAGGGGGCCACTGAAGCTTTCTTT; cdr3_aa: CSVEQGQGATEAFF; d_call: TRBD1; clone_size: -; v_call: TRBV29-1; j_call: TRBJ1-1
cdr3_nt: TGTGCCAGCAGCCCGGGACAGGGAGGATCCTATAATTCACCCCTCCACTTT; cdr3_aa: CASSPGQGGSYNSPLHF; d_call: TRBD1; clone_size: -; v_call: TRBV9; j_call: TRBJ1-6
cdr3_nt: TGCGCCAGCAGCTTGGGGCTGATTAACACTGAAGCTTTCTTT; cdr3_aa: CASSLGLINTEAFF; d_call: -; clone_size: once; v_call: TRBV5-1; j_call: TRBJ1-1
cdr3_nt: TGTGCCAGCAGTGGTGGACCTCGTGAAGCTTTCTTT; cdr3_aa: CASSGGPREAFF; d_call: -; clone_size: -; v_call: TRBV2; j_call: TRBJ1-1
cdr3_nt: TGTGCCAGCAGCTTCGCTAGCGGGGGGGGCTCCTACAATGAGCAGTTCTTC; cdr3_aa: CASSFASGGGSYNEQFF; d_call: TRBD2; clone_size: -; v_call: TRBV7-2; j_call: TRBJ2-1
cdr3_nt: TGTGCCAGCAGCGCAGGGGGTGGCTACACCTTC; cdr3_aa: CASSAGGGYTF; d_call: TRBD1; clone_size: -; v_call: TRBV9; j_call: TRBJ1-2
cdr3_nt: TGCGCCAGCAGCCAAGGACAGGGTCTTTATCAGCCCCAGCATTTT; cdr3_aa: CASSQGQGLYQPQHF; d_call: TRBD1; clone_size: once; v_call: TRBV4-1; j_call: TRBJ1-5
cdr3_nt: TGCGCCAGCAGCTTGGATGGGTGGGAAGGTTATGGCTACACCTTC; cdr3_aa: CASSLDGWEGYGYTF; d_call: -; clone_size: -; v_call: TRBV5-1; j_call: TRBJ1-2
cdr3_nt: TGCGCCAGCTGGATCTACCGGGCAGAGGGGGAAGGAGGTCCTAACTATGGCTACACCTTC; cdr3_aa: CASWIYRAEGEGGPNYGYTF; d_call: -; clone_size: -; v_call: TRBV23-1; j_call: TRBJ1-2
cdr3_nt: TGTGCCAGCAGCCATAGCCCTAGCACAGATACGCAGTATTTT; cdr3_aa: CASSHSPSTDTQYF; d_call: -; clone_size: -; v_call: TRBV2; j_call: TRBJ2-3
cdr3_nt: TGTGCCAGTAGTATCGGGACGGCTGGAAACACCATATATTTT; cdr3_aa: CASSIGTAGNTIYF; d_call: -; clone_size: once; v_call: TRBV19; j_call: TRBJ1-3
cdr3_nt: TGTGCTAGTGGTTTGCGGGGAAACACCATATATTTT; cdr3_aa: CASGLRGNTIYF; d_call: -; clone_size: -; v_call: TRBV12-5; j_call: TRBJ1-3
cdr3_nt: TGTGCCTCCGGGGACGGGAATTCACCCCTCCACTTT; cdr3_aa: CASGDGNSPLHF; d_call: -; clone_size: -; v_call: TRBV6-5; j_call: TRBJ1-6
cdr3_nt: TGCAGCGTCCATGCCGGGACAGGGTTATATTACACTGAAGCTTTCTTT; cdr3_aa: CSVHAGTGLYYTEAFF; d_call: TRBD1; clone_size: once; v_call: TRBV29-1; j_call: TRBJ1-1
cdr3_nt: TGTGCCAGCAGCTTCGGGACAGGGGTTGGCTCACCCCTCCACTTT; cdr3_aa: CASSFGTGVGSPLHF; d_call: TRBD1; clone_size: -; v_call: TRBV3-1/TRBV3-2; j_call: TRBJ1-6
cdr3_nt: TGTGCTTGTGGGCGGGGCTTTGGGCGGGGGGCGAATCAGCCCCAGCATTTT; cdr3_aa: CACGRGFGRGANQPQHF; d_call: -; clone_size: -; v_call: TRBV12-5; j_call: TRBJ1-5
cdr3_nt: TGTGCCAGCAGCTTAGAAGGATTTGGCGATACGCAGTATTTT; cdr3_aa: CASSLEGFGDTQYF; d_call: -; clone_size: -; v_call: TRBV7-2; j_call: TRBJ2-3
cdr3_nt: TGCGCCAGCAGCTTGGCCGGGTTTGGGTGGACTGCAACTAATGAAAAACTGTTTTTT; cdr3_aa: CASSLAGFGWTATNEKLFF; d_call: -; clone_size: -; v_call: TRBV5-1; j_call: TRBJ1-4
cdr3_nt: TGTGCCAGCAGGCGGCGGGGACAGGAGAGGGATGGCTACACCTTC; cdr3_aa: CASRRRGQERDGYTF; d_call: TRBD1; clone_size: -; v_call: TRBV2; j_call: TRBJ1-2
cdr3_nt: TGTGCCAGCAGTCAGTGGCGGGGTGAAGATACGCAGTATTTT; cdr3_aa: CASSQWRGEDTQYF; d_call: -; clone_size: -; v_call: TRBV6-5; j_call: TRBJ2-3
cdr3_nt: TGTGCCAGCAGCTTGTTAGTGGGGGGTACCACAGATACGCAGTATTTT; cdr3_aa: CASSLLVGGTTDTQYF; d_call: -; clone_size: -; v_call: TRBV7-9; j_call: TRBJ2-3
cdr3_nt: TGTGCCAGCAGTTTATCTGCAGGGGGTATCTACGAGCAGTACTTC; cdr3_aa: CASSLSAGGIYEQYF; d_call: TRBD1; clone_size: -; v_call: TRBV27; j_call: TRBJ2-7
cdr3_nt: TGCGCCAGCGGGCCCCGGCCGCAGGGAAGAGAGGGCTACACCTTC; cdr3_aa: CASGPRPQGREGYTF; d_call: -; clone_size: once; v_call: TRBV4-1; j_call: TRBJ1-2
cdr3_nt: TGCAGCGTTGAATCTCAGACGCAAAAACTGTTTTTT; cdr3_aa: CSVESQTQKLFF; d_call: -; clone_size: -; v_call: TRBV29-1; j_call: TRBJ1-4
cdr3_nt: TGTGCCAGCAGTGCGACAGCGACATCCTACGAGCAGTACTTC; cdr3_aa: CASSATATSYEQYF; d_call: -; clone_size: -; v_call: TRBV27; j_call: TRBJ2-7
cdr3_nt: TGTGCCAGCAGGACAGGGTCGGTGGCTTTCTTT; cdr3_aa: CASRTGSVAFF; d_call: TRBD1; clone_size: few; v_call: TRBV6-5; j_call: TRBJ1-1
cdr3_nt: TGTGCCATCAGTGGCCACAGGGCCGGGGAGCTGTTTTTT; cdr3_aa: CAISGHRAGELFF; d_call: -; clone_size: -; v_call: TRBV10-3; j_call: TRBJ2-2
cdr3_nt: TGTGCCAGCAGCCTCGTAACAGAAGGAGGCTACACCTTC; cdr3_aa: CASSLVTEGGYTF; d_call: -; clone_size: once; v_call: TRBV14; j_call: TRBJ1-2
cdr3_nt: TGTGCCAGCAGCTGGGGATTTACCGGGGAGCTGTTTTTT; cdr3_aa: CASSWGFTGELFF; d_call: -; clone_size: -; v_call: TRBV7-2; j_call: TRBJ2-2
cdr3_nt: TGCGCCAGCAGCGGTTTCGGGGGAACGGACACTGAAGCTTTCTTT; cdr3_aa: CASSGFGGTDTEAFF; d_call: -; clone_size: -; v_call: TRBV4-1; j_call: TRBJ1-1
cdr3_nt: TGTGCCACCAGCAGAGGGGGGACAGGGTTTGGGTATGGCTACACCTTC; cdr3_aa: CATSRGGTGFGYGYTF; d_call: TRBD1; clone_size: -; v_call: TRBV15; j_call: TRBJ1-2
cdr3_nt: TGTGCCAGCAGCATAGGGACGTCGGATGAGCAGTTCTTC; cdr3_aa: CASSIGTSDEQFF; d_call: -; clone_size: -; v_call: TRBV3-1/TRBV3-2; j_call: TRBJ2-1
cdr3_nt: TGTGCCAGCTCACCAAGGAGTTTGGGACTAGCGGACTACGAGCAGTACTTC; cdr3_aa: CASSPRSLGLADYEQYF; d_call: TRBD2; clone_size: -; v_call: TRBV18; j_call: TRBJ2-7
cdr3_nt: TGTGCCAGCAGCCTGTCTGACTATGGGCGTAGAGGCTACACCTTC; cdr3_aa: CASSLSDYGRRGYTF; d_call: -; clone_size: -; v_call: TRBV3-1/TRBV3-2; j_call: TRBJ1-2
cdr3_nt: TGTGCCAGCAGTGAAGGGGCAGCTAACTATGGCTACACCTTC; cdr3_aa: CASSEGAANYGYTF; d_call: -; clone_size: -; v_call: TRBV6-1; j_call: TRBJ1-2
cdr3_nt: TGTGCCAGCAGCCAAGCCGGGACACTCTTCTCCTACGAGCAGTACTTC; cdr3_aa: CASSQAGTLFSYEQYF; d_call: -; clone_size: -; v_call: TRBV3-1/TRBV3-2; j_call: TRBJ2-7
cdr3_nt: TGTGCCAGCAGTTACTCGGGTAATATTGGCACTGAAGCTTTCTTT; cdr3_aa: CASSYSGNIGTEAFF; d_call: -; clone_size: -; v_call: TRBV6-5; j_call: TRBJ1-1
cdr3_nt: TGCGCCAGCAGCTTGAACAGGGGGCTCACTGAAGCTTTCTTT; cdr3_aa: CASSLNRGLTEAFF; d_call: TRBD1; clone_size: -; v_call: TRBV5-1; j_call: TRBJ1-1
cdr3_nt: TGTGCCAGCAGACCCGCAGGAGAACCTCGGAACGAAAAACTGTTTTTT; cdr3_aa: CASRPAGEPRNEKLFF; d_call: -; clone_size: -; v_call: TRBV6-6; j_call: TRBJ1-4